This TCR beta chain came from a study of radiation and T cells in renal cell carcinoma. The study, taken as a whole, reports: Compared with controls, irradiated tumors had more, larger dominant CDR3 motifs. Tumor samples were small regions of approximately 0.93 g. Irradiated tumors had higher TCR clonality than control tumors.

This CDR3 has 13 residues. CDR1 and CDR2 from the germline V gene are MNHEY and SMNVEV (reference sequence). With 5 bases removed from V and 2 bases from J, the gap between germline ends came to 9 bases. Treatment in this sample: treatment-naive control, cytoreductive nephrectomy. The patient's renal cell carcinoma had clear cell pathology. The repertoire was sequenced with immunoSEQ multiplex PCR; TCRdb's copy has only in-frame clones and lacks some. Of 10,000 to 12,000 clones detected, roughly three fifths appear once; the ten largest clones hold more than 9.5%. With respect to this clone: The antigen remains unidentified.

The origin of this receptor is a man between 40 and 49 years old with renal cell carcinoma. The specimen comprised tumor tissue, sampled from a patient whose treatment was nephrectomy without radiotherapy. V and J are TRBV27 and TRBJ1-2; no reliable D call. CDR3 DNA sequence: TGTGCCAGCAGTCCCGGGGAGAACTATGGCTACACCTTC. Translated: CASSPGENYGYTF.